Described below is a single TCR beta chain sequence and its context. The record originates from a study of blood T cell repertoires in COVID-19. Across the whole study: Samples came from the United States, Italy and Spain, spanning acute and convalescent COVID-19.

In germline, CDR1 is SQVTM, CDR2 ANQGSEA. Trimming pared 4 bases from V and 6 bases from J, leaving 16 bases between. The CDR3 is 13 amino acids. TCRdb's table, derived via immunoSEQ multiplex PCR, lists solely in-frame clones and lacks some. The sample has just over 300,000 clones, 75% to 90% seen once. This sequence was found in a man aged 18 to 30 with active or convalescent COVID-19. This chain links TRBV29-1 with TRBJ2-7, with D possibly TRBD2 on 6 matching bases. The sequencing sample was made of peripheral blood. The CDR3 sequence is CSVGAGTGTEQYF. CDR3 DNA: TGCAGCGTTGGGGCGGGGACCGGCACCGAGCAGTACTTC.